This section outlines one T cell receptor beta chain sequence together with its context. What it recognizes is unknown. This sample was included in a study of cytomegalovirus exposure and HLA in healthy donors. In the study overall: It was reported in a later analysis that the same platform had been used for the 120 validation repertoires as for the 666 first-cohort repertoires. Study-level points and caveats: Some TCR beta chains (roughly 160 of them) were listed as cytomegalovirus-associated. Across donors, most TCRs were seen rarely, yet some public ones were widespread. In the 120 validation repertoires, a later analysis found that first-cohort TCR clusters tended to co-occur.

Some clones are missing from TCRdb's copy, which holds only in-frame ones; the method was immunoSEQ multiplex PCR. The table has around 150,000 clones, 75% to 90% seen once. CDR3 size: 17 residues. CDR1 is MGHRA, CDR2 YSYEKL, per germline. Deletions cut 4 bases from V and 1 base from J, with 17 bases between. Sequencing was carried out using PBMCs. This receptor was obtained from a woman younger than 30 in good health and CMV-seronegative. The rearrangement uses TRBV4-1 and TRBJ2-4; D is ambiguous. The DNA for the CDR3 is TGCGCCAGCAGCCCCCCCTCGGGTTATGGCGCCAAAAACATTCAGTACTTC. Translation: CASSPPSGYGAKNIQYF.